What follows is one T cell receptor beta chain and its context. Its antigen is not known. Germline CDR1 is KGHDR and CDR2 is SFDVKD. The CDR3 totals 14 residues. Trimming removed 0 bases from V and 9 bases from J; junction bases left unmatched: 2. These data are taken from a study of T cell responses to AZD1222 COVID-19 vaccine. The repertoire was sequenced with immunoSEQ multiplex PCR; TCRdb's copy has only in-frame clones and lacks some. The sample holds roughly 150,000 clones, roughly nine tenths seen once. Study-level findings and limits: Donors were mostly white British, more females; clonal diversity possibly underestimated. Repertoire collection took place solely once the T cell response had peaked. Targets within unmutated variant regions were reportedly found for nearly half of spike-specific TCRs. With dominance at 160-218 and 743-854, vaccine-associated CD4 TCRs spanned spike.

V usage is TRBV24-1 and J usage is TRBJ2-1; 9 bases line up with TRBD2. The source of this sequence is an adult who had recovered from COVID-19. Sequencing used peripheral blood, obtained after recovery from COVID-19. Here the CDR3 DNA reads TGTGCCACCAGTGATTTGACTAGCGGGCCTGAGCAGTTCTTC. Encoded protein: CATSDLTSGPEQFF.